This T cell receptor beta chain was profiled in a study of T cells expressing NK-cell markers. Across the study: Sorted CD3+CD56-NKG2C+, CD3+CD56+NKG2C+ and CD3+CD56+NKG2C- T cells supplied the TCR beta repertoires.

With the 5' RACE reads reprocessed, TCRdb shows one record per CDR3 protein and no DNA. This sample's clone table lists a few hundred thousand distinct CDR3 sequences. Material: blood T cells: a sorted CD56 or NKG2C T cell subset, CD4+ or CD8+ T cells, or bulk PBMC T cells (not recorded which). This clonotype originated in a man between 18 and 69 years old in good health.

The CDR3 spells CASRKTSGGGYEQFF. The chain has TRBV7-2 and TRBJ2-1; TCRdb gives TRBD2 as the D gene, but with no DNA this cannot be confirmed. This CDR3 comprises 15 residues. Looked up from germline, CDR1 is SGHTA and CDR2 is FQGNSA.